This T cell receptor beta chain comes out of a study of cytomegalovirus exposure and HLA in healthy donors. For the study at large: Sequencing of about 200 million T cells in an earlier analysis found more than 100 million unique TCR beta sequences.

Study conclusions and caveats: For cytomegalovirus status, the classifier reportedly gave diagnoses with high specificity and sensitivity.

With respect to this clone: What it binds is unknown.

Primers for the PCR totalled 60 Vbeta and 13 Jbeta. The repertoire was sequenced with immunoSEQ multiplex PCR; TCRdb's copy has only in-frame clones and lacks some. In the table there are around 150,000 clones, roughly 80% of which are singletons. There are 13 residues in the CDR3. V was cut by 2 bases and J by 3 bases, with 8 bases left in between. The germline V gene encodes CDR1 MNHNS and CDR2 SASEGT. The chain uses TRBV6-1 and TRBJ2-7; D unclear. The sequence was obtained from a human donor in good health. Sample: PBMCs. This CDR3 is CASSEKSYYEQYF. The DNA of the CDR3 is TGTGCCAGCAGTGAAAAAAGCTACTACGAGCAGTACTTC.